A selection of T cell receptor beta chains follows, all from one sample in a study of PD-L1 blockade in urothelial cancer. The assay was immunoSEQ multiplex PCR, and TCRdb's table has in-frame clones only and misses some. The data contain some 71,000 clones, 75% to 90% of them singletons. The sequenced sample was PBMCs, obtained around atezolizumab (anti-PD-L1) treatment. The source is a man aged 55 to 70 with urothelial cancer. The CDR3 runs from the conserved cysteine through the conserved F or W. Fields, in order: D gene, clone size, V gene, J gene, CDR3 length, CDR3 protein, CDR3 DNA. A D gene is named only where the DNA matches it firmly. Rows give clone size only sometimes, using once, few, many, or a class for an expanded clone.

NA	NA	TRBV7-9	TRBJ1-2	13	CASNLGAGVSYTF	TGTGCCAGCAATCTCGGGGCAGGGGTGAGCTACACCTTC
TRBD1	few	TRBV18	TRBJ1-1	14	CATMRDSSNTEAFF	TGTGCCACCATGCGGGACAGCTCGAACACTGAAGCTTTCTTT
TRBD1	NA	TRBV18	TRBJ2-1	15	CASSPGQRLGDEQFF	TGTGCCAGCTCACCGGGACAGCGTTTAGGGGATGAGCAGTTCTTC
NA	few	TRBV6-1	TRBJ1-6	13	CAGGTVDNSPLHF	TGTGCCGGGGGGACGGTGGATAATTCACCCCTCCACTTT
TRBD1	NA	TRBV29-1	TRBJ1-2	13	CSVAGGSNYGYTF	TGCAGCGTGGCAGGGGGTTCTAACTATGGCTACACCTTC
TRBD1	NA	TRBV2	TRBJ1-2	13	CATRGQGDYGYTF	TGTGCCACCCGAGGACAGGGCGACTATGGCTACACCTTC
NA	NA	TRBV28	TRBJ1-2	14	CASSFRRGSYGYTF	TGTGCCAGCAGTTTTAGGAGGGGCAGCTATGGCTACACCTTC
TRBD1	NA	TRBV4-2	TRBJ1-5	15	CASSQQVDRDQPQHF	TGTGCCAGCAGCCAACAAGTGGACAGGGATCAGCCCCAGCATTTT
TRBD2	NA	TRBV7-2	TRBJ2-1	16	CASSLAAGATYNEQFF	TGTGCCAGCAGCTTAGCAGCGGGGGCCACCTACAATGAGCAGTTCTTC
TRBD1	NA	TRBV25-1	TRBJ2-5	14	CASHGTGGYETQYF	TGTGCCAGCCACGGGACAGGGGGTTACGAGACCCAGTACTTC
NA	NA	TRBV5-1	TRBJ2-1	17	CASSLKLGSRSYNEQFF	TGCGCCAGCAGCTTGAAGCTCGGGTCGCGCTCCTACAATGAGCAGTTCTTC
NA	once	TRBV4-2	TRBJ1-3	16	CASSQSLQGTGNTIYF	TGTGCCAGCAGCCAAAGCCTCCAGGGGACTGGAAACACCATATATTTT
NA	NA	TRBV18	TRBJ1-1	13	CASSPRRGTEAFF	TGTGCCAGCTCACCCCGGCGCGGCACTGAAGCTTTCTTT
NA	NA	TRBV5-4	TRBJ1-1	13	CASSRDTNTEAFF	TGTGCCAGCAGCCGGGACACGAACACTGAAGCTTTCTTT
NA	NA	TRBV5-5	TRBJ2-4	18	CASNRGTEGKVAKNIQYF	TGTGCCAGCAACCGCGGGACAGAAGGGAAAGTAGCCAAAAACATTCAGTACTTC
TRBD1	NA	TRBV4-1	TRBJ1-2	14	CASSQGRTGGSSLF	TGCGCCAGCAGCCAGGGGAGGACAGGGGGCTCATCCCTCTTC
TRBD1	NA	TRBV19	TRBJ2-5	18	CASSIDRTSGQVKETQYF	TGTGCCAGTAGTATAGATCGGACATCGGGACAGGTGAAGGAGACCCAGTACTTC
NA	NA	TRBV6-1	TRBJ2-7	15	CASSDWTLLSYEQYF	TGTGCCAGCAGTGATTGGACACTCCTTTCCTACGAGCAGTACTTC
TRBD2	NA	TRBV5-1	TRBJ2-3	18	CASSPIPGTSGSTDTQYF	TGCGCCAGCAGCCCCATCCCCGGGACTAGCGGAAGCACAGATACGCAGTATTTT
TRBD1	NA	TRBV29-1	TRBJ2-1	13	CSVDRTGASEQFF	TGCAGCGTTGATCGGACAGGGGCTAGTGAGCAGTTCTTC
TRBD1	NA	TRBV6-5	TRBJ1-2	14	CASTSRTGARGYTF	TGTGCCAGCACCTCCAGGACAGGGGCCAGGGGCTACACCTTC
TRBD2	NA	TRBV7-9	TRBJ2-3	18	CASSPDGGGVGGTDTQYF	TGTGCCAGCAGCCCAGACGGGGGGGGTGTAGGAGGCACAGATACGCAGTATTTT
NA	NA	TRBV5-1	TRBJ2-5	15	CASSLGGTYQETQYF	TGCGCCAGCAGCTTGGGCGGAACTTACCAAGAGACCCAGTACTTC
NA	NA	TRBV10-1	TRBJ2-5	17	CASSDPTLGGTKETQYF	TGCGCCAGCAGTGACCCCACGCTAGGAGGAACCAAAGAGACCCAGTACTTC